A single T cell receptor beta chain is shown here with its context. The entry originates in a study of blood T cell repertoires in COVID-19. Study at large: COVID-19 samples collected from the United States, Italy and Spain covered acute and convalescent phases. The analysed material was cDNA or gDNA that came from T cells, B-cell-depleted T cells, or PBMCs.

The CDR3 sequence is 16 residues long. The trim removed 4 bases at V and 4 bases at J, leaving 9 bases unmatched. Germline CDR1 reads SGHTA; CDR2 reads FQGNSA. In the original workflow: Reference gene primer amplification gave nucleated cell count estimates. Data came from immunoSEQ multiplex PCR; TCRdb stores just in-frame clones and leaves some out. V and J calls plus clone size are reproduced from that table; the DNA served to infer D and trimming. Of about 91,000 clones listed, more than 70% are singletons. The TCR was taken from an elderly woman with active COVID-19. V and J are TRBV7-2 and TRBJ2-3; TRBD2 agrees at 9 bases. The specimen sequenced was peripheral blood. The DNA for the CDR3 is TGTGCCAGCAGCTCCTTTAGCGGGAGTAGGGCAGATACGCAGTATTTT. Translation: CASSSFSGSRADTQYF.